Each of the 22 T cell receptor beta chains below was sequenced from the same sample in a study of radiotherapy plus CTLA-4 blockade in lung cancer. The assay was immunoSEQ multiplex PCR, and TCRdb's table has in-frame clones only and misses some. Of 90,000 to 100,000 clones in the sample, 60% to 75% are singletons; the top ten hold around 2.8%. Source: peripheral blood, taken from a patient treated with radiotherapy plus ipilimumab. All receptors derive from a human donor with non-small cell lung cancer who had a partial response to radiotherapy plus ipilimumab. Some clones in this sample may be carry-over from other donors' samples.

The rearrangement uses TRBV7-2 and TRBJ1-6; D is unresolved. CDR3 length: 13 residues. The V gene's germline CDR1 is SGHTA and CDR2 FQGNSA. V lost 4 bases to trimming and J lost 10 bases, with 11 bases between them. For the CDR3, the DNA is TGTGCCAGCAGCTCCATCCCGGAGTCACCCCTCCACTTT. Protein sequence: CASSSIPESPLHF.

This chain connects TRBV5-4 to TRBJ2-5; a possible D gene is TRBD1 (6 bases). V was pared by 2 bases and J by 2 bases, with 10 bases between. The V gene's germline CDR1 is SGHNT and CDR2 YYREEE (reference sequence). The CDR3 has 14 residues. The CDR3 bases are TGTGCCAGCAGCTTCGGCCAGGGGCAAGAGACCCAGTACTTC. The encoded protein is CASSFGQGQETQYF.

V is TRBV11-2 and J is TRBJ2-2, with D possibly matching TRBD2 (6 bases). This CDR3 region has 13 residues. Deletions cut 4 bases from V and 6 bases from J, with 9 bases between. Germline assignment: CDR1 SGHAT and CDR2 FQNNGV. CDR3 sequence (DNA): TGTGCCAGCAGCTGGAGGGAAGCCGGGGAGCTGTTTTTT. Protein product: CASSWREAGELFF.

The chain couples TRBV7-6 to TRBJ2-5; 8 nucleotides line up with TRBD1. CDR3 length equals 15 residues. The germline V gene has CDR1 SGHVS and CDR2 FNYEAQ. V gave up 0 bases and J gave up 4 bases; unmatched junction bases: 4. This CDR3 is CASSLAAGGIETQYF. In nucleotides, the CDR3 is TGTGCCAGCAGCTTAGCGGCAGGGGGCATAGAGACCCAGTACTTC.

The chain uses TRBV19 and TRBJ2-2, with 14 bases that match TRBD2. The length of the CDR3 is 15 residues. V lost 6 bases and J lost 6; bases outside the gene matches: 3. CDR1 is LNHDA, CDR2 SQIVND, per germline (reference sequence). The CDR3 DNA sequence: TGTGCCAGTAGCGGACTAGCGGGGGGCGCCGGGGAGCTGTTTTTT. Its translation is CASSGLAGGAGELFF.

The J gene is TRBJ1-2, the V gene TRBV11-2; 7 nucleotides agree with TRBD1. Germline CDR1 is SGHAT and CDR2 is FQNNGV. The CDR3 loop spans 12 amino acids. Unmatched junction bases numbered 4, after V lost 5 bases and J lost 7 bases. The DNA for the CDR3 is TGTGCCAGCAGCCCGGGGACAGCTGGCTACACCTTC. It translates to CASSPGTAGYTF.

This clone has only a few counts. The rearrangement uses TRBV4-3 and TRBJ2-5; D is uncertain. Trimming shortened V by 0 bases and J by 2 bases, and 7 bases separated the two germline ends. The CDR3 runs to 14 residues. CDR1 and CDR2 (germline): LGHNA, YSLEER. CDR3 in amino acids: CASSQEWQQETQYF. The CDR3 nucleotides are TGCGCCAGCAGCCAAGAGTGGCAGCAAGAGACCCAGTACTTC.

The V gene is TRBV7-2, the J gene TRBJ2-1; 14 nucleotides line up with TRBD2. The trim removed 8 bases at V and 8 bases at J, leaving 8 bases unmatched. This CDR3 has 15 amino acids. Germline assignment: CDR1 SGHTA and CDR2 FQGNSA. The CDR3 region has the DNA TGTGCCAGCGGCAAGACTAGCGGGGGGGCCGATGAGCAGTTCTTC. Encoded protein: CASGKTSGGADEQFF.

This clone was recorded once. V is TRBV5-5 and J is TRBJ2-5; 9 bases map to TRBD2. CDR3 length: 16 amino acids. Trimming at V came to 0 bases and at J to 6 bases, leaving 9 bases not matched to a gene. Per germline, CDR1 SGHKS and CDR2 YYEKEE (reference sequence). The CDR3 sequence: CASSLVGSGSGKTQYF. The CDR3 DNA reads as TGTGCCAGCAGCTTGGTCGGTAGCGGGAGTGGGAAGACCCAGTACTTC.

The chain employs TRBV10-3 and TRBJ2-7, with a possible D match to TRBD1 (5 bases). CDR3 length: 11 amino acids. Germline V gives CDR1 ENHRY, CDR2 SYGVKD. Deletions cut 6 bases from V and 8 bases from J, with 11 bases between. This CDR3 reads CAISAGHQQYF. CDR3 nucleotides: TGTGCCATCAGCGCAGGGCACCAGCAGTACTTC.

The J gene is TRBJ2-1, the V gene TRBV5-4; 7 bases align to TRBD1. Per germline, CDR1 SGHNT and CDR2 YYREEE (reference sequence). The CDR3 extends over 14 amino acids. With 5 bases clipped from V and 10 bases from J, the junction kept 12 bases outside the gene matches. The CDR3 region is CASRKPADREEQFF. Here the CDR3 DNA reads TGTGCCAGCAGGAAGCCCGCTGACAGGGAAGAGCAGTTCTTC.

This chain joins TRBV11-3 and TRBJ1-4; tentatively, D is TRBD1 (6 bases). The CDR3 runs 14 residues. The V and J ends lost 3 bases and 5 bases respectively, with 10 bases between them. Germline loops: CDR1 SGHNT, CDR2 YENEEA. CDR3 in amino acids: CASSFDRWNEKLFF. DNA for the CDR3: TGTGCCAGCAGCTTTGACAGGTGGAATGAAAAACTGTTTTTT.

The chain uses TRBV5-1 and TRBJ1-4; 11 bases fit TRBD1. This CDR3 is built from 14 residues. Trimming removed 2 bases from V and 7 bases from J; junction bases left unmatched: 1. Germline V gives CDR1 SGHRS, CDR2 YFSETQ. The CDR3 nucleotides are TGCGCCAGCAGCTTAGGGACAGGGGGTGAAAAACTGTTTTTT. This gives the protein CASSLGTGGEKLFF. Full variable domain (missing parts from reference TRBV5-1 and TRBJ1-4): KAGVTQTPRYLIKTRGQQVTLSCSPISGHRSVSWYQQTPGQGLQFLFEYFSETQRNKGNFPGRFSGRQFSNSRSEMNVSTLELGDSALYLCASSLGTGGEKLFFGSGTQLSVL.

This sequence joins TRBV9 and TRBJ2-1; the D gene is possibly TRBD2 (5 bases). Trimming removed 0 bases at V and 1 base at J, with 8 bases between. The CDR3 runs to 15 residues. Germline assignment: CDR1 SGDLS and CDR2 YYNGEE. The CDR3 DNA reads TGTGCCAGCAGCGTAGACGGGGTATCCTACAATGAGCAGTTCTTC. This translates into CASSVDGVSYNEQFF. The complete variable domain, with remaining parts taken from reference TRBV9 and TRBJ2-1, reads DSGVTQTPKHLITATGQRVTLRCSPRSGDLSVYWYQQSLDQGLQFLIQYYNGEERAKGNILERFSAQQFPDLHSELNLSSLELGDSALYFCASSVDGVSYNEQFFGPGTRLTVL.

CDR3 protein: CASSLGGGSQPQHF. The CDR3 coding sequence is TGTGCCAGCAGCCTCGGGGGGGGGAGTCAGCCCCAGCATTTT. V gene TRBV6-5 combines with J gene TRBJ1-5; possibly TRBD1 for D (5 bases). The V end was cut by 6 bases, the J end by 6 bases, with 15 bases between. CDR1 is MNHEY and CDR2 is SVGAGI in the germline V gene. This CDR3 comprises 14 residues.

J is TRBJ1-3 and V is TRBV7-2; D unclear. CDR3 size: 16 residues. V lost 1 base and J 0 bases, leaving 10 bases between the germline ends. Germline V gives CDR1 SGHTA, CDR2 FQGNSA. DNA for the CDR3: TGTGCCAGCAGCTTAGGAGGGATACGCTCTGGAAACACCATATATTTT. This sequence encodes CASSLGGIRSGNTIYF.

The chain joins TRBV7-8 to TRBJ2-5, with 7 bases matching TRBD2. The CDR3 consists of 15 residues. The J segment lost 5 bases and the V segment lost 3 bases, leaving 9 bases of the junction unmatched. Germline values: CDR1 SGHVS, CDR2 FQNEAQ. The CDR3 DNA reads as TGTGCCAGCAGCTTTTCCAGGCGGGGGATGGAGACCCAGTACTTC. Amino acids: CASSFSRRGMETQYF. The variable domain in full, completed from reference TRBV7-8 and TRBJ2-5, reads GAGVSQSPRYKVAKRGQDVALRCDPISGHVSLFWYQQALGQGPEFLTYFQNEAQLDKSGLPSDRFFAERPEGSVSTLKIQRTQQEDSAVYLCASSFSRRGMETQYFGPGTRLLVL.

V is TRBV28 and J is TRBJ2-1; possible D gene TRBD2, 5 bases. The length of the CDR3 is 14 residues. Germline V gene lookup returns CDR1 MDHEN and CDR2 SYDVKM. Trimming pared 6 bases from V and 3 bases from J, leaving 12 bases between. CDR3 region: CASRAPGVYNEQFF. The CDR3 DNA is TGTGCCAGCAGGGCCCCCGGGGTCTACAATGAGCAGTTCTTC.

The genes are TRBV4-1 and TRBJ1-1, with TRBD1 matching over 7 bases. Germline V lookup: CDR1 MGHRA, CDR2 YSYEKL. This CDR3 has 20 residues. Trimming at V came to 1 base and at J to 1 base, leaving 18 bases not matched to a gene. The CDR3 protein is CASSQVLIPTPRGRNTEAFF. In DNA form, the CDR3 reads TGCGCCAGCAGCCAAGTTCTAATTCCAACACCAAGGGGGCGGAACACTGAAGCTTTCTTT.

The rearrangement joins TRBV9 to TRBJ1-6; D unclear. CDR3 length: 15 residues. V was cut by 3 bases and J by 0 bases, with 7 bases left in between. Looked up from germline, CDR1 is SGDLS and CDR2 is YYNGEE. CDR3 DNA sequence: TGTGCCAGCAGCGCCGGGGACTCCTATAATTCACCCCTCCACTTT. Amino acid sequence: CASSAGDSYNSPLHF.

This sequence joins TRBV28 and TRBJ2-1; TRBD1 aligns across 11 bases. Germline values: CDR1 MDHEN, CDR2 SYDVKM. The CDR3 loop spans 19 amino acids. Unmatched junction bases numbered 16, after V lost 6 bases and J lost 3 bases. The CDR3 nucleotides read TGTGCCAGCAGCGGTCCCGGGACAGGGGGACTAGCCCTCTACAATGAGCAGTTCTTC. The encoded protein is CASSGPGTGGLALYNEQFF.

The chain uses TRBV6-5 and TRBJ2-5; TRBD1 might be the D (7 bases). CDR3 length: 14 amino acids. CDR1 and CDR2 (germline): MNHEY, SVGAGI. Between the trimmed V and J ends, which lost 6 bases and 10 bases, there was a span of 21 bases. In DNA, the CDR3 is TGTGCCAGCAGCTCCGGGGGACAGAGAATGATCCAGTACTTC. Its translation: CASSSGGQRMIQYF.